This TCR beta chain is drawn from a study of CD8+ T cells in alopecia areata. On the study more broadly: A 6-month off-drug phase came after tofacitinib, which had lasted 6 to 18 months.

This CDR3 comprises 16 residues. From germline, CDR1 is SGHRS and CDR2 YFSETQ. Trimming removed 4 bases from V and 3 bases from J, with 18 bases in between. Specified treatment: oral pan-JAK inhibitor, 5-10 mg twice daily. Obtained from alopecia areata patients were lesional scalp punch biopsies along with peripheral blood. cDNA prepared by RNA extraction and subsequent reverse transcription served as the template for sequencing. Using immunoSEQ multiplex PCR, the repertoire was profiled, and TCRdb retains in-frame clones only, with some absent. The table shows 100,000 to 150,000 clones, with 60% to 65% occurring only once. This clone is a singleton in its sample.

The chain recombines TRBV5-1 with TRBJ2-3; D perhaps matches TRBD2 (6 bases). This receptor was taken from a human donor with alopecia areata. The sequencing used CD4+ T cells sorted from blood, collected at week 4, from a patient treated with tofacitinib. Here the CDR3 reads CASSNRDLPGTDTQYF. The CDR3 coding sequence is TGCGCCAGCAGCAACCGGGACTTACCAGGGACAGATACGCAGTATTTT.